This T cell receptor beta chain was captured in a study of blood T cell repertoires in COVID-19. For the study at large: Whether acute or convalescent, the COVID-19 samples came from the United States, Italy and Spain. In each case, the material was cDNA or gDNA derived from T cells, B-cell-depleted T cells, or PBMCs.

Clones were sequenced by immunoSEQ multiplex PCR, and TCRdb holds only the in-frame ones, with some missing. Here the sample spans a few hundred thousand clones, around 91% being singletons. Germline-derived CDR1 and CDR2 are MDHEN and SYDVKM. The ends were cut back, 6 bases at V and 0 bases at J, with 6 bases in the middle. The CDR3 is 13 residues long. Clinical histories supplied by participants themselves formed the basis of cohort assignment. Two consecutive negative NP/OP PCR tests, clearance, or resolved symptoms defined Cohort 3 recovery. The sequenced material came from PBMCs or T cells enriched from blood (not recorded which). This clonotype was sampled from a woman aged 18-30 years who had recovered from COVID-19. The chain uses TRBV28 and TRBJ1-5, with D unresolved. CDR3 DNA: TGTGCCAGCAGCCTATATAGCAATCAGCCCCAGCATTTT. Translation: CASSLYSNQPQHF.